This T cell receptor (beta chain) was identified during a study of T cell responses to AZD1222 COVID-19 vaccine (dated by TCRdb to the early 2020s). With regard to the full study: A total of 240 or so trial participants underwent TCR sequencing, of whom more than 200 had received two doses of AZD1222 and about 26 had received two doses of the MenACWY control vaccine. Enrollment into the trials was organized by age into subgroups of 18-55, 56-69 and 70-plus years, and those subgroups contained approximately 160, 26 and 62 TCR-sequenced participants, respectively. Findings and caveats that apply to the study as a whole: After two AZD1222 doses, both the breadth and the depth of spike-specific TCRs were significantly higher than at day 0 and than in MenACWY recipients. Nearly half of unique spike-specific TCRs reportedly recognized epitopes outside regions mutated in the B.1.351 and B.1.1.7 variants. Conclusions about previously exposed vaccinees were limited because only a handful of AZD1222 recipients were SARS-CoV-2 seropositive at baseline. No day 14 peak-response samples were available, so repertoires were characterized only after the peak T cell response. The whole spike protein was spanned by vaccine-associated CD4 TCRs, and dominant responses were seen in regions 160-218 and 743-854. Participants were mostly white British and included more females than males, and it was suggested by the authors that clonal diversity may have been underestimated. The 56-69-year group was small, and its depth increase did not reach significance, likely because of low power.

CDR1 and CDR2, looked up from the germline V gene, are SNHLY and FYNNEI. The CDR3 sequence holds 14 residues, the cysteine and phenylalanine included. The only DNA kept is the CDR3, 42 bases in frame from the first base. Trimmed from V: 4 bases; trimmed from J: 3 bases; junction bases lacking a gene match: 4. As to this clone: There is no known antigen for this receptor. There are no base qualities to consult, and no much larger clone falls within one base.

The CDR3 regions of human TCRbeta chains were analyzed by immunosequencing. Regarding the original processing steps: TCRs in the repertoires were compared against a reference library of SARS-CoV-2-specific TCRs that had been generated with the MIRA antigen-specificity platform. Breadth meant the fraction of unique TCRs that were SARS-CoV-2-associated, whereas depth meant the fraction of total T cells that were SARS-CoV-2-associated. Using the MIRA data, each spike-specific TCR was mapped to the spike region that the TCR reacts to and placed in a CD4 or CD8 class. Log10-transformed breadth and depth values were compared by one-way ANOVA with Sidak's multiple comparisons tests. TCRdb limited this immuneACCESS table to in-frame rearrangements with V and J called. A share of clones is missing; checked studies link under half to unresolved V genes, and the rest is unexplained. V, J and clone size are those of that table, while D and trimming were read from the DNA. Within this sample are some 150,000 clones, with approximately 90% of them counted one time only. Jointly, the top ten make up approximately 1.8% of the sample.

This specimen's time point label, per the study, means: about 28 days (+/-7) after the second vaccine dose. AZD1222 recipients given second doses at about 4 weeks or at about 12 weeks were pooled, since spike-specific TCR depth and breadth were not found to differ between the two schedules. Vaccinee samples were obtained from the UK trials COV001 and COV002, which included a single-blind randomized controlled phase 2/3 trial of AZD1222 (ChAdOx1 nCoV-19) in healthy adults. For TCRbeta chain sequencing, PBMC samples were collected from trial participants at day 0 and at day 28 after the second dose.

Recombination joined TRBV2 with TRBJ2-7, and 9 junction bases match TRBD1. Sequences were derived from peripheral blood, sampled 28 days after the second AZD1222 dose. The TCR sequence derives from an adult who received the AZD1222 COVID-19 vaccine. The DNA is TGTGCCAGCAGTGGTGGGACAGGGTTCTACGAGCAGTACTTC. The translation is CASSGGTGFYEQYF.